This T cell receptor beta chain was captured in a study of T cell repertoires in cytomegalovirus infection. Background on the study: A matching HLA type, together with CMV infection, was signaled by public TCR beta signatures. Study observations and caveats: The cumulative frequency of public TCR beta families identified carriers of CMV plus the relevant HLA. The study found HLA-C-restricted CMV-specific TCR beta clonotypes dominating the ex vivo response.

Turning to this clonotype: Its cognate antigen is unknown.

TCRdb ran MiXCR on the reads and lists one entry per CDR3 protein. The sample includes about 310,000 distinct CDR3 sequences, about a sixth of them seen just once. This CDR3 is 15 amino acids long. The germline V gene has CDR1 DFQATT and CDR2 SNEGSKA (reference sequence). V was shortened by 6 bases and J by 7 bases, with 22 bases between the two germline ends. The receptor's source is a human donor in good health (CMV status not recorded). Some clones in this sample may be carry-over from other donors' samples. Sequenced sample: PBMCs. The rearrangement joins TRBV20-1 to TRBJ1-5; a possible D gene is TRBD1 (5 bases). CDR3 coding DNA: TGCAGTGCCCAACCCGTGGGGGGGTTGGAGCAGCCCCAGCATTTT. This sequence encodes CSAQPVGGLEQPQHF.